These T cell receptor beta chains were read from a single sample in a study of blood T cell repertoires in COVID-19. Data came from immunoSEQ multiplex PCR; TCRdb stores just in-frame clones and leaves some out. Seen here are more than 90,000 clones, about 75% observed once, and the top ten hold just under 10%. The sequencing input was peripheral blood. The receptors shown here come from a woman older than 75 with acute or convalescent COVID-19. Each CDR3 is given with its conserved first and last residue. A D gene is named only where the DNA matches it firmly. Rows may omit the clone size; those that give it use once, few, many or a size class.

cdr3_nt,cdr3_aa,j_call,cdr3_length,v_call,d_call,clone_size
TGTGCCAGCAGTTACACAACGACAGTGTCAAATGAGCAGTTCTTC,CASSYTTTVSNEQFF,TRBJ2-1,15,TRBV6-5,-,-
TGTGCCATCAGTGTAGGGGGCCTTAAGGGTGATGGCTACACCTTC,CAISVGGLKGDGYTF,TRBJ1-2,15,TRBV10-3,TRBD1,-
TGCAGCGGGGGACGGGGAGACGGAAAACTGTTTTTT,CSGGRGDGKLFF,TRBJ1-4,12,TRBV29-1,-,-
TGTGCCAGCAGGAATAGCGTGGACAATGAGCAGTTCTTC,CASRNSVDNEQFF,TRBJ2-1,13,TRBV12-3/TRBV12-4,-,-
TGCGCCAGCAGCTTGGGGCAGGAATACAATGAGCAGTTCTTC,CASSLGQEYNEQFF,TRBJ2-1,14,TRBV5-1,-,few
TGTGCCATCAGTGAGTTAGGGGGACAGGGGGCGCGGCGGGCTAGGAATTCACCCCTCCACTTT,CAISELGGQGARRARNSPLHF,TRBJ1-6,21,TRBV10-3,TRBD1,-
TGTGCCAGCAGCTTGGGATTGCGGGAGTCTCGTGAGCAGTTCTTC,CASSLGLRESREQFF,TRBJ2-1,15,TRBV5-4,TRBD2,-
TGTGCCTGGGTCGACAGGTATAGCAATCAGCCCCAGCATTTT,CAWVDRYSNQPQHF,TRBJ1-5,14,TRBV5-3,-,-
TGTGCCAGCAGCGCACTTCAGGGAGGGGATCGTGGAAATACCATATATTTT,CASSALQGGDRGNTIYF,TRBJ1-3,17,TRBV9,-,-
TGCGCCAGCAGCAGGGGGACAGGGGGGGTGGAGACCCAGTACTTC,CASSRGTGGVETQYF,TRBJ2-5,15,TRBV4-3,TRBD1,-
TGTGCCAGCAGATTCGACCAACATAGAGGCAACGAGCAGTACTTC,CASRFDQHRGNEQYF,TRBJ2-7,15,TRBV7-2,-,once
TGTGCCGCGGGGGAGGGGCAGTCATTAGGGGAGACCCAGTACTTC,CAAGEGQSLGETQYF,TRBJ2-5,15,TRBV30,TRBD2,-
TGTGCCAGCAGCTTAGGACGACAGTTAGAGACCCAGTACTTC,CASSLGRQLETQYF,TRBJ2-5,14,TRBV7-8,-,-
TGTGCCAGCAGGTCGGGACAGAGTCTTCAAGCTTTCTTT,CASRSGQSLQAFF,TRBJ1-1,13,TRBV6-5,TRBD1,-
TGTGCCTGGAGTGCACTTTCGGGACTGATGAACACTGAAGCTTTCTTT,CAWSALSGLMNTEAFF,TRBJ1-1,16,TRBV30,-,-
TGTGCCAGCAGTTTCCGCCAGGGGAAGGGCACTGAAGCTTTCTTT,CASSFRQGKGTEAFF,TRBJ1-1,15,TRBV27,-,-
TGTGCCAGCAGTTACTCTCTAGCAACGGGTTTAGATGAGCAGTTCTTC,CASSYSLATGLDEQFF,TRBJ2-1,16,TRBV6-2/TRBV6-3,-,-
TGTGCCAGCAGCGGCGGGACTAGCGGGGGCTCAGATACGCAGTATTTT,CASSGGTSGGSDTQYF,TRBJ2-3,16,TRBV11-3,TRBD2,-
TGTGCAACTACCCGACAGGGGAGGACCGGGGAGCTGTTTTTT,CATTRQGRTGELFF,TRBJ2-2,14,TRBV10-3,TRBD1,few
TGTGCCAGCAGCCCAGGGGAGTTTGAGTACATATATTTT,CASSPGEFEYIYF,TRBJ1-3,13,TRBV3-1/TRBV3-2,-,-
TGCAGCGCCGCGGGGAGACTGAACACTGAAGCTTTCTTT,CSAAGRLNTEAFF,TRBJ1-1,13,TRBV29-1,-,-
TGTGCCAGCAGCCAGGGCGGGGGGAACTACAATGAGCAGTTCTTC,CASSQGGGNYNEQFF,TRBJ2-1,15,TRBV7-2,TRBD2,-
TGCGCCAGCCGGAGTCTAGCGGGGGGTCAAGAGACCCAGTACTTC,CASRSLAGGQETQYF,TRBJ2-5,15,TRBV5-1,TRBD2,-
TGTGCCAGCAGTCGTAGGGGTACTAATGAAAAACTGTTTTTT,CASSRRGTNEKLFF,TRBJ1-4,14,TRBV7-9,-,-
TGTGCCAGTAGTCCGGGACAGGGTCATCAGCCCCAGCATTTT,CASSPGQGHQPQHF,TRBJ1-5,14,TRBV19,TRBD1,-
TGCGCCAGCAGCCAAGAAGGGCTCCAGGGCTCTGGCTACACCTTC,CASSQEGLQGSGYTF,TRBJ1-2,15,TRBV4-3,-,-
TGTGCCAGCTCACCAAACAGGGGGGACAATCAGCCCCAGCATTTT,CASSPNRGDNQPQHF,TRBJ1-5,15,TRBV18,TRBD1,-
TGTGCCAGCAGCTTGGTTGCGGGTTCTGGAAACACCATATATTTT,CASSLVAGSGNTIYF,TRBJ1-3,15,TRBV5-5,-,-
TGTGCCTGGAGTGTACAAGAGGGCACTGAAGCTTTCTTT,CAWSVQEGTEAFF,TRBJ1-1,13,TRBV30,-,-
TGTGCAAGTCGCTTGGACAGGGCCGGCGAGCAGTACTTC,CASRLDRAGEQYF,TRBJ2-7,13,TRBV12-2,-,-
TGTGCCAGCAGCAGGCCCGGGGACAGAATTGGGCGCATGAATGAAAAACTGTTTTTT,CASSRPGDRIGRMNEKLFF,TRBJ1-4,19,TRBV7-2,TRBD1,-
TGTGCCAGTACTGGACAGGTCGCGAACACCGGGGAGCTGTTTTTT,CASTGQVANTGELFF,TRBJ2-2,15,TRBV19,TRBD1,-
TGTGCCAGCAGCTTGGCGGGAAGAACAGGACTCAATGAGCAGTTCTTC,CASSLAGRTGLNEQFF,TRBJ2-1,16,TRBV11-2,-,-
TGTGCCAGCAGCGTACTAGCGGGGGGGACCTACAATGAGCAGTTCTTC,CASSVLAGGTYNEQFF,TRBJ2-1,16,TRBV9,TRBD2,-
TGTGCCAGCAGGTCCCAGGGGAGGGATAACTATGGCTACACCTTC,CASRSQGRDNYGYTF,TRBJ1-2,15,TRBV28,-,-
TGTGCCAGCAGCTTAAGGGCTAACGGACTCTATGGCTACACCTTC,CASSLRANGLYGYTF,TRBJ1-2,15,TRBV7-9,-,-
TGCAGCGTTGCAGAAGGGTTGGGAGCCCAGCATTTT,CSVAEGLGAQHF,TRBJ1-5,12,TRBV29-1,-,-
TGTGCCACCAGTGATTTTACCGCGTCGGGTGAGACCCAGTACTTC,CATSDFTASGETQYF,TRBJ2-5,15,TRBV24-1,-,-
TGTGCCTGGAGTGTACCTACAGGGGGACGTGGCTACACCTTC,CAWSVPTGGRGYTF,TRBJ1-2,14,TRBV30,TRBD1,-
TGTGCCAGTAGTATCTCACGGGTATCGAACACTGAAGCTTTCTTT,CASSISRVSNTEAFF,TRBJ1-1,15,TRBV19,-,-
TGTGCCAGCTCACCAAGGGGGCCCTACACAGATACGCAGTATTTT,CASSPRGPYTDTQYF,TRBJ2-3,15,TRBV18,TRBD1,-
TGTGCCAGCAGTTTCTCACAGGGGTATACGAACACTGAAGCTTTCTTT,CASSFSQGYTNTEAFF,TRBJ1-1,16,TRBV27,TRBD1,-
TGTGCCAGCAGCCAAGGTAAAGCGGGAGGGTATGGGGCCAACGTCCTGACTTTC,CASSQGKAGGYGANVLTF,TRBJ2-6,18,TRBV3-1/TRBV3-2,TRBD2,once
TGTGCCAGCAGGTCCCCCACAGGGGGAGATACGCAGTATTTT,CASRSPTGGDTQYF,TRBJ2-3,14,TRBV7-9,TRBD1,once
TGTGCCATCAGCGAACAGGGGAATAGCAATCAGCCCCAGCATTTT,CAISEQGNSNQPQHF,TRBJ1-5,15,TRBV10-3,TRBD1,-
TGTGCCAGCAGCTTGGCGGGACAGGGCTACGAGCAGTACTTC,CASSLAGQGYEQYF,TRBJ2-7,14,TRBV5-8,TRBD1,-
TGTGCCAGCGCCCCCCAGGGGGGTAGGCAGCCCCAGCATTTT,CASAPQGGRQPQHF,TRBJ1-5,14,TRBV27,TRBD1,-
TGCGCCAGCAGCCAGACAGGGTTGTCCTACGAGCAGTACTTC,CASSQTGLSYEQYF,TRBJ2-7,14,TRBV4-3,TRBD1,-
TGTGCCAGCAGTCCTCCGGGGACAGGGGGGATCCCCTATGGCTACACCTTC,CASSPPGTGGIPYGYTF,TRBJ1-2,17,TRBV28,TRBD1,-